These 16 T cell receptor beta chains were sequenced from one sample in a study of cytomegalovirus exposure and HLA in healthy donors. With 60 Vbeta and 13 Jbeta primers, the PCR was carried out. Libraries were prepared by immunoSEQ multiplex PCR; TCRdb keeps only in-frame clonotypes and omits some of them. The table lists under 130,000 clones, 70% to 80% of them singletons. The sequenced sample consisted of PBMCs. These receptors were obtained from a female donor in good health and CMV-seropositive.

This chain uses TRBV4-2 with TRBJ2-1; 7 nucleotides line up with TRBD1. The trim removed 4 bases at V and 9 bases at J, leaving 3 bases unmatched. CDR3 length: 12 residues. Germline-derived CDR1 and CDR2 are LGHNA and YNFKEQ. CDR3 protein: CASSPGQVEQFF. CDR3 sequence (DNA): TGTGCCAGCAGCCCCGGACAGGTTGAGCAGTTCTTC.

The V gene is TRBV10-3, the J gene TRBJ1-1; D not certain. The length of the CDR3 is 14 residues. Trimming pared 6 bases from V and 2 bases from J, leaving 13 bases between. Per germline, CDR1 ENHRY and CDR2 SYGVKD. The CDR3 region has the DNA TGTGCCATCAGCGCTCAGGACTCCAACACTGAAGCTTTCTTT. Amino acids: CAISAQDSNTEAFF.

The gene calls are TRBV6-1 and TRBJ1-5, with D possibly matching TRBD1 (5 bases). The CDR3 has 11 residues. The germline gives CDR1 MNHNS, CDR2 SASEGT. The V gene lost 11 bases and the J gene lost 6 bases, with 11 bases spanning the gap. Here the CDR3 reads CAVAGSQPQHF. In DNA form, the CDR3 reads TGTGCCGTGGCAGGGTCTCAGCCCCAGCATTTT.

The rearrangement uses TRBV30 and TRBJ2-1, with TRBD1 matching over 7 bases. In germline, CDR1 is GTSNPN, CDR2 SVGIG (reference sequence). CDR3 length: 13 amino acids. After removal of 5 bases from V and 8 bases from J, the junction contained 9 bases not matched to a gene. The CDR3 here is CAWSATGSDEQFF. Here the CDR3 DNA reads TGTGCCTGGTCCGCGACAGGGAGCGATGAGCAGTTCTTC.

V and J are TRBV11-3 and TRBJ2-1; 15 bases fit TRBD2. Germline trimming cut 0 bases from V and 9 bases from J; bases unmatched to any gene: 6. In germline, CDR1 is SGHNT, CDR2 YENEEA. The CDR3 runs 17 residues. CDR3 nucleotides: TGTGCCAGCAGCTTAGATTGGACTAGCGGGGGGGCCACTGAGCAGTTCTTC. It codes for CASSLDWTSGGATEQFF.

This sequence joins TRBV2 and TRBJ2-1; 7 bases are a match to TRBD1. CDR1 and CDR2 from the germline V gene are SNHLY and FYNNEI. Trimming removed 5 bases from V and 6 bases from J; junction bases left unmatched: 10. CDR3 size: 15 residues. In DNA form, the CDR3 reads TGTGCCAGCAGTCCCGACAGGGTTTGGGGCAATGAGCAGTTCTTC. It specifies CASSPDRVWGNEQFF.

This clone occurred a few times. The chain is built from TRBV27 and TRBJ1-2; 8 nucleotides match TRBD1. Germline CDR1 and CDR2: MNHEY and SMNVEV (reference sequence). The CDR3 sequence is 16 residues long. V lost 6 bases to trimming and J lost 7 bases; unmatched junction nucleotides: 16. For the CDR3, the DNA is TGTGCCAGCAGGTCTAATCAACCAGGGGGCAGGATTGGCTACACCTTC. It yields the protein CASRSNQPGGRIGYTF.

The chain links TRBV30 to TRBJ2-1, with 7 positions matching TRBD1. Germline trimming cut 2 bases from V and 8 bases from J; bases unmatched to any gene: 15. This CDR3 contains 16 residues. Germline CDR1 GTSNPN, CDR2 SVGIG (reference sequence). CDR3 sequence: CAWSSGRRQGRDEQFF. CDR3 coding DNA: TGTGCCTGGAGTTCAGGGCGCCGACAGGGACGGGATGAGCAGTTCTTC.

This clone was found a few times. The chain combines TRBV4-1 with TRBJ2-3; 9 bases map to TRBD1. Germline V CDR1 and CDR2: MGHRA, YSYEKL. This CDR3 contains 16 residues. V trimming: 3 bases; J trimming: 8 bases; junction bases outside the gene matches: 12. CDR3 nucleotides: TGCGCCAGCAGCCACGACAGGGGGGACCTGGTACGTACGCAGTATTTT. Translation: CASSHDRGDLVRTQYF.

V usage is TRBV9 and J usage is TRBJ2-1, with TRBD2 matching 7 bases. V shed 0 bases and J 8 bases; nucleotides not matched to a gene: 11. This CDR3 has 16 amino acids. CDR1 is SGDLS and CDR2 is YYNGEE in the germline V gene. DNA for the CDR3: TGTGCCAGCAGCGTAGCGGCGGGAGAGAGTAGCGATGAGCAGTTCTTC. Encoded protein: CASSVAAGESSDEQFF.

V gene TRBV5-1 combines with J gene TRBJ2-1; 8 nucleotides match TRBD1. The CDR3 spans 14 residues. In germline, CDR1 is SGHRS, CDR2 YFSETQ. V trimming: 4 bases; J trimming: 4 bases; junction bases outside the gene matches: 4. CDR3 region: CASSPGTGYNEQFF. The CDR3 nucleotides read TGCGCCAGCAGCCCCGGGACAGGATACAATGAGCAGTTCTTC.

The chain employs TRBV30 and TRBJ1-3; the D is unclear. Germline V gene data show CDR1 as GTSNPN and CDR2 as SVGIG (reference sequence). The CDR3 is 14 residues long. V was trimmed by 3 bases and J by 4 bases, leaving 13 bases between them. The CDR3 region is CAWRRSDGGNTIYF. The CDR3 DNA reads as TGTGCCTGGAGACGGTCCGACGGGGGAAACACCATATATTTT.

This rearrangement joins TRBV19 to TRBJ1-2, with 7 bases identical to TRBD1. Germline trimming cut 4 bases from V and 4 bases from J; bases unmatched to any gene: 6. Germline CDR1 reads LNHDA; CDR2 reads SQIVND (reference sequence). The CDR3 length is 14 residues. CDR3 DNA sequence: TGTGCCAGTAGTACCCCGACAGGGTCCTATGGCTACACCTTC. It translates to CASSTPTGSYGYTF. The whole variable domain, remainder taken from reference TRBV19 and TRBJ1-2, is DGGITQSPKYLFRKEGQNVTLSCEQNLNHDAMYWYRQDPGQGLRLIYYSQIVNDFQKGDIAEGYSVSREKKESFPLTVTSAQKNPTAFYLCASSTPTGSYGYTFGSGTRLTVV.

The chain couples TRBV11-3 to TRBJ2-7; 7 bases match TRBD1. CDR3 length: 17 residues. V shed 2 bases, J shed 3 bases, and the junction held 13 bases outside the gene matches. Germline CDR1 and CDR2: SGHNT and YENEEA. CDR3 nucleotide sequence: TGTGCCAGCAGCTTAAGGGGGCCGGGGCAGGGGGACTACGAGCAGTACTTC. Protein: CASSLRGPGQGDYEQYF.

A few counts support this clone. This chain links TRBV7-9 with TRBJ2-1, with TRBD2 matching 13 bases. Germline assignment: CDR1 SEHNR and CDR2 FQNEAQ (reference sequence). The CDR3 extends over 17 amino acids. The trim removed 4 bases at V and 6 bases at J, leaving 9 bases unmatched. The CDR3 DNA reads as TGTGCCAGCAGCTCCCTCACAGGACTAGCGGGAGTCAATGAGCAGTTCTTC. Amino acid sequence: CASSSLTGLAGVNEQFF.

The chain has TRBV28 and TRBJ2-5; no firm D call. V was trimmed by 3 bases and J by 9 bases, leaving 11 bases between them. The CDR3 totals 12 residues. Germline CDR1 MDHEN, CDR2 SYDVKM. The CDR3 protein is CASSFSPSAQYF. In DNA, the CDR3 is TGTGCCAGCAGTTTTAGCCCCTCCGCCCAGTACTTC. Full variable domain (rest looked up from reference TRBV28 and TRBJ2-5): DVKVTQSSRYLVKRTGEKVFLECVQDMDHENMFWYRQDPGLGLRLIYFSYDVKMKEKGDIPEGYSVSREKKERFSLILESASTNQTSMYLCASSFSPSAQYFGPGTRLLVL.